The 22 T cell receptor beta chains given below trace back to one sample, sequenced in a study of T cells in Graves' hyperthyroidism and ophthalmopathy (dated by TCRdb to about 2019). Receptors were amplified or captured by multiplex PCR. Sequenced using an Illumina HiSeq 2000. Amplification of TCR beta CDR3 regions was carried out from RNA transcripts. The first round of RT-PCR for the TCR CDR3 was performed with the HTBI primer set and the Qiagen OneStep RT-PCR kit. TCRdb reran the public reads through fastp at Q25 and MiXCR, keeping productive beta chains. Here each entry gathers all rows of one CDR3 protein and keeps the most common genes and DNA. The sample includes hundreds of thousands of distinct CDR3 sequences, with roughly 20% observed a single time. Jointly, the top ten make up under 35% of the sample. The sequencing input was blood. The receptors were gathered from a man aged 25 to 40 with Graves' ophthalmopathy.

As regards this clonotype: This could be a read error, since a much larger clone is one nucleotide away. The chain combines TRBV28 with TRBJ2-1; unclear D gene. Germline CDR1 and CDR2: MDHEN and SYDVKM. The CDR3 has 14 residues. Here the CDR3 DNA reads TGTGCCAGCAGTTCCTGGACCTCCTGCAATGAGCAGTTCTTC. Residues: CASSSWTSCNEQFF.

CDR3 sequence (DNA): TGTGCCAGCAGCTTAGTAGCGGGACAGAACACTGAAGCTTTCTTT. Protein sequence: CASSLVAGQNTEAFF. J is TRBJ1-1 and V is TRBV7-9; D possibly corresponds to TRBD1 (6 bases). Germline CDR1 reads SEHNR; CDR2 reads FQNEAQ (reference sequence). The CDR3 has 15 residues. Deletions cut 1 base from V and 1 base from J, with 10 bases between. The variable domain in full, completed from reference TRBV7-9 and TRBJ1-1, reads DTGVSQNPRHKITKRGQNVTFRCDPISEHNRLYWYRQTLGQGPEFLTYFQNEAQLEKSRLLSDRFSAERPKGSFSTLEIQRTEQGDSAMYLCASSLVAGQNTEAFFGQGTRLTVV.

This clonotype has at least ten counts. The chain recombines TRBV11-3 with TRBJ2-1; TRBD1 agrees at 9 bases. Germline lookup yields CDR1 SGHNT and CDR2 YENEEA. Germline trimming cut 4 bases from V and 10 bases from J; bases unmatched to any gene: 11. CDR3 size: 15 residues. CDR3 loop: CASSSGTGWREEQFF. The CDR3, as DNA: TGTGCCAGCAGCTCCGGGACAGGGTGGAGGGAGGAGCAGTTCTTC.

The J gene is TRBJ2-7, the V gene TRBV3-1; 9 bases align to TRBD2. Unmatched junction bases numbered 2, after V lost 3 bases and J lost 5 bases. The CDR3 totals 13 residues. The germline V gene has CDR1 LGHDT and CDR2 YNNKEL (reference sequence). The DNA for the CDR3 is TGTGCCAGCAGCCATGGGACTAGCCACGAGCAGTACTTC. It is translated as CASSHGTSHEQYF.

Ten or more counts support this clonotype. The V gene is TRBV2, the J gene TRBJ2-5; D unresolved. CDR1 is SNHLY, CDR2 FYNNEI, per germline. Trimming cost V 7 bases and J 1 base, with 4 bases left between them. This CDR3 has 11 residues. The CDR3 DNA follows: TGTGCCAGCACCTTCCAAGAGACCCAGTACTTC. It codes for CASTFQETQYF.

This clonotype was counted at least ten times. CDR3 in DNA: TGTGCCAGCAGCCGTACTCACACGTATGGAGATACGCAGTATTTT. Protein: CASSRTHTYGDTQYF. The rearrangement links TRBV11-2 to TRBJ2-3; no definite D call. This CDR3 has 15 amino acids. The V gene's germline CDR1 is SGHAT and CDR2 FQNNGV. The ends were cut back, 5 bases at V and 5 bases at J, with 17 bases in the middle.

The V and J genes are TRBV10-2 and TRBJ1-2; possibly TRBD1 for D (6 bases). V lost 3 bases and J lost 8, with 19 bases in between. Looked up from germline, CDR1 is WSHSY and CDR2 is SAAADI. This CDR3 has 15 residues. The CDR3 protein is CASSDVGRGNWGYTF. The CDR3 DNA reads as TGCGCCAGCAGTGATGTTGGCAGGGGAAATTGGGGCTACACCTTC.

This clonotype was recorded at least ten times. The CDR3 sequence is CASSLRAGATGELFF. Written as DNA, the CDR3 is TGTGCCAGCAGTTTACGGGCAGGGGCCACCGGGGAGCTGTTTTTT. The chain joins TRBV28 to TRBJ2-2, with D possibly TRBD1 on 6 matching bases. The CDR3 runs to 15 residues. CDR1 and CDR2 (germline): MDHEN, SYDVKM. V lost 2 bases and J 4 bases, leaving 11 bases between the germline ends. The whole variable domain, filled in from reference TRBV28 and TRBJ2-2, reads DVKVTQSSRYLVKRTGEKVFLECVQDMDHENMFWYRQDPGLGLRLIYFSYDVKMKEKGDIPEGYSVSREKKERFSLILESASTNQTSMYLCASSLRAGATGELFFGEGSRLTVL.

This clonotype was counted ten times or more. V and J are TRBV5-5 and TRBJ1-1; D uncertain. The CDR3 runs 16 residues. From germline, CDR1 is SGHKS and CDR2 YYEKEE (reference sequence). Trimming removed 3 bases at V and 1 base at J, with 16 bases between. The DNA of the CDR3 is TGTGCCAGCAGCTACCCCTTTGGAGGAAAGAACACTGAAGCTTTCTTT. This encodes CASSYPFGGKNTEAFF.

This clonotype was observed a handful of times. This chain uses TRBV5-6 with TRBJ2-1; TRBD1 is a possible D gene (6 bases). Germline CDR1 is SGHDT and CDR2 is YYEEEE. There are 15 residues in the CDR3. Trimming stripped 3 bases from V and 0 bases from J, with 10 bases between. CDR3 nucleotides: TGTGCCAGCAGCTACGACAGGAGCTCCTACAATGAGCAGTTCTTC. Its translation: CASSYDRSSYNEQFF. The whole variable domain, filled in from reference TRBV5-6 and TRBJ2-1, reads DAGVTQSPTHLIKTRGQQVTLRCSPKSGHDTVSWYQQALGQGPQFIFQYYEEEERQRGNFPDRFSGHQFPNYSSELNVNALLLGDSALYLCASSYDRSSYNEQFFGPGTRLTVL.

This chain links TRBV6-1 with TRBJ2-1, with 12 bases fitting TRBD1. Germline V gene data show CDR1 as MNHNS and CDR2 as SASEGT. The CDR3 length is 19 residues. Unmatched junction bases numbered 9, after V lost 2 bases and J lost 1 base. In nucleotides, the CDR3 is TGTGCCAGCAGTGAACTGGGGACAGGGGGCTGGGGTTCCTACAATGAGCAGTTCTTC. Translating gives CASSELGTGGWGSYNEQFF.

This chain uses TRBV4-2 with TRBJ2-3, with D possibly being TRBD1 (5 bases). The CDR3 runs 16 residues. V gave up 0 bases and J gave up 6 bases, with 16 bases separating them. Germline V gene lookup returns CDR1 LGHNA and CDR2 YNFKEQ. The CDR3: CASSQDQGAQIDTQYF. CDR3 bases: TGTGCCAGCAGCCAAGATCAAGGGGCTCAGATCGATACGCAGTATTTT.

This clonotype was seen many times. This rearrangement joins TRBV7-2 to TRBJ2-2, with TRBD2 as a possible D gene (5 bases). With 4 bases removed from V and 6 bases from J, the gap between germline ends came to 21 bases. CDR3 size: 17 residues. Germline CDR1 is SGHTA and CDR2 is FQGNSA. The CDR3 region has the DNA TGTGCCAGCAGCTCCCCCTCCCTAATGGGGAGTCCCGGGGAGCTGTTTTTT. It codes for CASSSPSLMGSPGELFF.

This clonotype was counted between two and nine times. The rearrangement uses TRBV20-1 and TRBJ1-1; perhaps TRBD1 as D (6 bases). Germline V gene data show CDR1 as DFQATT and CDR2 as SNEGSKA (reference sequence). Trimming took off 4 bases at V and 1 base at J, with 13 bases between the two ends. The CDR3 runs to 14 residues. The CDR3 nucleotides read TGCAGTGCTACCGCTGAGGGGGGGAACACTGAAGCTTTCTTT. The encoded protein is CSATAEGGNTEAFF.

The genes are TRBV4-3 and TRBJ2-7; 7 positions match TRBD1. V lost 8 bases to trimming and J lost 3 bases; unmatched junction nucleotides: 13. The CDR3 runs 15 residues. Germline values: CDR1 LGHNA, CDR2 YSLEER. DNA of the CDR3: TGCGCCAGCTCTCGAGGGGGCGCGTCCGACTACGAGCAGTACTTC. This gives the protein CASSRGGASDYEQYF.

The chain combines TRBV20-1 with TRBJ2-1, with D uncertain. This CDR3 is built from 13 residues. Germline loops: CDR1 DFQATT, CDR2 SNEGSKA (reference sequence). V was shortened by 5 bases and J by 6 bases, with 14 bases between the two germline ends. In DNA, the CDR3 is TGCAGTGCTGGCCTACGGGTTAGCAATGAGCAGTTCTTC. Its protein is CSAGLRVSNEQFF.

The chain carries TRBV20-1 and TRBJ2-1; 13 bases map to TRBD2. The ends lost 6 bases at V and 7 bases at J; junction bases unmatched: 9. The CDR3 runs to 15 residues. The germline V gene encodes CDR1 DFQATT and CDR2 SNEGSKA (reference sequence). The CDR3 sequence: CSATRLAGGENEQFF. CDR3 DNA: TGCAGTGCCACTCGACTAGCGGGAGGCGAAAATGAGCAGTTCTTC.

V gene TRBV6-6 combines with J gene TRBJ2-7; no clear D. V gave up 1 base and J gave up 2 bases, with 15 bases separating them. The CDR3 spans 16 residues. The germline V gene has CDR1 MNHNY and CDR2 SVGAGI (reference sequence). CDR3 bases: TGTGCCAGCAGTTACTTACCCCGGAATCCCACCTACGAGCAGTACTTC. Protein sequence: CASSYLPRNPTYEQYF.

The chain has TRBV5-1 and TRBJ2-1; unclear D gene. In germline, CDR1 is SGHRS, CDR2 YFSETQ. The CDR3 extends over 14 amino acids. V was clipped by 4 bases and J by 8 bases, with 16 bases between them. CDR3 in amino acids: CASSHGQPVDEQFF. For the CDR3, the DNA is TGCGCCAGCAGCCACGGTCAGCCAGTCGATGAGCAGTTCTTC. Supplemented by reference TRBV5-1 and TRBJ2-1, the full variable domain reads KAGVTQTPRYLIKTRGQQVTLSCSPISGHRSVSWYQQTPGQGLQFLFEYFSETQRNKGNFPGRFSGRQFSNSRSEMNVSTLELGDSALYLCASSHGQPVDEQFFGPGTRLTVL.

This clonotype has ten or more counts. The chain employs TRBV5-1 and TRBJ2-1; TRBD2 matches 13 bases. The CDR3 is 16 amino acids. V was clipped by 0 bases and J by 3 bases; unmatched bases: 0. Germline V lookup: CDR1 SGHRS, CDR2 YFSETQ. In DNA, the CDR3 is TGCGCCAGCAGCTTGGGGACTAGCGGGGGCTACAATGAGCAGTTCTTC. Its protein product is CASSLGTSGGYNEQFF.

V is TRBV20-1 and J is TRBJ2-1; 10 bases map to TRBD2. The CDR3 loop spans 15 amino acids. CDR1 DFQATT and CDR2 SNEGSKA come from the germline V gene (reference sequence). Unmatched junction bases numbered 7, after V lost 5 bases and J lost 3 bases. The CDR3 sequence: CSAEGSSGSYNEQFF. CDR3 DNA sequence: TGCAGTGCTGAGGGGTCTAGCGGGAGCTACAATGAGCAGTTCTTC.

This clonotype was recorded many times. The CDR3 region has the DNA TGTGCCAGCAGCTCCCCCGGGACAGGCGGCTACAATGAGCAGTTCTTC. Its translation is CASSSPGTGGYNEQFF. The V gene is TRBV7-3, the J gene TRBJ2-1, with 8 bases aligning to TRBD1. Germline V CDR1 and CDR2: SGHTA, FQGTGA. This CDR3 has 16 residues. Trimming removed 4 bases from V and 3 bases from J; junction bases left unmatched: 8.